This TCR beta chain emerged from a study of T cell changes during pregnancy in multiple sclerosis (dated by TCRdb to between 2019 and 2020). For the wider study: Changes in the T cell repertoire over the course of pregnancy were examined in this study in women with multiple sclerosis.

Library generation was performed with the immunoSEQ multiplex PCR assay. The table comes from immuneACCESS by way of TCRdb, which keeps in-frame sequences with V and J called. Part of the clones is missing from these tables; in studies checked, under half for an unresolved V gene and the rest for unknown reasons. The sample table lists 50,000 to 65,000 clones, 90% of them with a count of one. Approximately 5.8% of the sample goes to the ten largest clones. For CDR1 and CDR2, the germline V gene lists MDHEN and SYDVKM. Taken from cysteine to phenylalanine, the CDR3 has 14 residues. Only the CDR3 portion is preserved as DNA: 42 bases, with reading frame beginning at the first base. As for this clone: Its antigen specificity is not known. Per-base quality was not reported, and no clone a single base away is much larger than it.

The chain is assembled from TRBV28 and TRBJ2-5; TRBD2 matches 7 bases in the middle. Near its end, the DNA agrees better with TRBJ2-7, so the J call may be wrong. Source: peripheral blood, taken in the third trimester of pregnancy. This TCR came from a female donor in good health, enrolled as a control in a pregnancy study. The nucleotide sequence is TGTGCCAGCACTCGAGCGGGGACTTCCTACGAGCAGTACTTC. Its coded protein is CASTRAGTSYEQYF.